This TCR beta chain came from a study of shared clonotypes between healthy human individuals. Here immunoSEQ multiplex PCR was the method, and the copy in TCRdb shows in-frame clones only, minus some. The table has approximately 2,000,000 clones, less than 95% seen once. Between the trimmed V and J ends, which lost 6 bases and 5 bases, there was a span of 11 bases. CDR1 MGHDK and CDR2 SYGVNS come from the germline V gene. The CDR3 covers 13 residues. The specimen was naive CD4+ T cells from PBMCs. Regarding subset: CD45RA+ positively selected. V usage is TRBV25-1 and J usage is TRBJ1-5, with D unclear. This clonotype originated in a man between 18 and 35 years old in good health. Some clones in this sample may be carry-over from other donors' samples. The CDR3 here is CASRMEEDQPQHF. The CDR3 region has the DNA TGTGCCAGCAGGATGGAGGAGGATCAGCCCCAGCATTTT.